The 4 T cell receptor beta chains below come from one sample, sequenced in a study of blood T cells in healthy people across ages. Next came a second PCR, run for about 7 to 12 cycles, which used a sample-barcoded 5' primer along with a J-beta primer mix. TCRdb re-derived calls from the 5' RACE reads in MiXCR, one entry per CDR3 protein. The repertoire consists of hundreds of thousands of distinct CDR3 sequences, with roughly three fifths occurring once and the leading ten covering around 37%. The sequencing sample was made of blood. The receptors were gathered from a man aged 55 to 69 in good health.

This clonotype was detected only a few times. V gene TRBV20-1 combines with J gene TRBJ2-6, with 7 positions matching TRBD2. This CDR3 comprises 18 residues. Germline loops: CDR1 DFQATT, CDR2 SNEGSKA (reference sequence). Trimming removed 3 bases from V and 0 bases from J; junction bases left unmatched: 11. The CDR3 sequence: CSARGRRGSLSGANVLTF. The CDR3 DNA sequence: TGCAGTGCTAGGGGTCGGCGGGGGTCCCTCTCTGGGGCCAACGTCCTGACTTTC.

The rearrangement links TRBV3-1 to TRBJ2-7; D uncertain. From germline, CDR1 is LGHDT and CDR2 YNNKEL (reference sequence). The CDR3 sequence is 16 residues long. With 1 base removed from V and 3 bases from J, the gap between germline ends came to 16 bases. CDR3 loop: CASSQAGALAFYEQYF. Written as DNA, the CDR3 is TGTGCCAGCAGCCAAGCTGGAGCACTCGCCTTCTACGAGCAGTACTTC.

The chain employs TRBV6-5 and TRBJ2-1; 7 nucleotides align to TRBD2. This CDR3 is 16 amino acids long. V shed 4 bases, J shed 4 bases, and the junction held 10 bases outside the gene matches. Germline-derived CDR1 and CDR2 are MNHEY and SVGAGI. The CDR3 coding sequence is TGTGCCAGCAGTTCGGCCCTCGGGGGGACTTACAATGAGCAGTTCTTC. Its translation: CASSSALGGTYNEQFF.

Points on this clonotype: A junction boundary mismatches the germline segment, possibly from a read error. The gene calls are TRBV12-3 or TRBV12-4 and TRBJ2-3, with D possibly being TRBD1 or TRBD2 (6 bases each). The CDR3 loop spans 13 amino acids. The CDR3 DNA is TGTGCCAGCGCGAGGGGGGCGGCAGATATGCAGTATTTT. This gives the protein CASARGAADMQYF.